The 3 T cell receptor beta chains below were found in one sample sequenced in a study of blood T cell repertoires in COVID-19. Measured with immunoSEQ multiplex PCR; TCRdb has only the in-frame clones, and not every one. In the table there are some 130,000 clones, 85% to 90% of which are singletons. The sequencing input was peripheral blood. The receptors originated from a man aged 65-85 years with active COVID-19.

J is TRBJ2-7 and V is TRBV9; 10 bases agree with TRBD2. Trimming cost V 3 bases and J 1 base; bases outside gene matches: 4. The CDR3 is 15 amino acids. Per germline, CDR1 SGDLS and CDR2 YYNGEE. CDR3 amino acids: CASSAASGSSYEQYF. Here the CDR3 DNA reads TGTGCCAGCAGCGCAGCTAGCGGGAGTTCCTACGAGCAGTACTTC.

V is TRBV28 and J is TRBJ1-5; 9 bases agree with TRBD1. V lost 6 bases, J lost 7 bases, and 7 bases stayed unmatched. Germline V gene sequence: CDR1 MDHEN, CDR2 SYDVKM. CDR3 length equals 14 residues. The CDR3 spells CASRLDRGIQPQHF. The CDR3 DNA reads as TGTGCCAGCAGACTAGACAGGGGGATACAGCCCCAGCATTTT. Filled out from reference TRBV28 and TRBJ1-5, the complete variable domain reads DVKVTQSSRYLVKRTGEKVFLECVQDMDHENMFWYRQDPGLGLRLIYFSYDVKMKEKGDIPEGYSVSREKKERFSLILESASTNQTSMYLCASRLDRGIQPQHFGDGTRLSIL.

The genes are TRBV2 and TRBJ1-3; 7 bases fit TRBD1. The J segment lost 7 bases and the V segment lost 6 bases, leaving 12 bases of the junction unmatched. The germline CDR1 and CDR2 sequences are SNHLY and FYNNEI. The CDR3 covers 15 residues. In DNA form, the CDR3 reads TGTGCCAGCAGCCCTGACAGGGCGATTCTCAACACCATATATTTT. This translates into CASSPDRAILNTIYF.